A selection of T cell receptor beta chains follows, all from one sample in a study of tumor and adjacent non-tumor tissue in lung cancer. TCRdb re-called the multiplex PCR reads with MiXCR, one entry per CDR3 protein. The repertoire holds around 86,000 distinct CDR3 sequences, with roughly 72% as singletons. Material for sequencing was lung tumor tissue. Receptor source: a woman aged 40-49 years with non-small cell lung cancer. Each CDR3 is given with its conserved first and last residue. D genes are given only for firm matches. Size values are once, few and many counts, or a class for expanded clones, and some rows have none.

D,J,size,V,CDR3,DNA
-,TRBJ2-6,-,TRBV29-1,CSVDCGGSGANVLTF,TGTAGCGTTGATTGCGGGGGCTCTGGGGCCAACGTCCTGACCTTC
-,TRBJ2-1,-,TRBV5-4,CASSTTNNEQFF,TGTGCTAGCAGCACGACTAACAATGAGCAGTTCTTC
TRBD2,TRBJ2-1,-,TRBV20-1,CGAPGLATYNEQFF,TGCGGTGCTCCAGGACTAGCGACCTACAATGAGCAGTTCTTC
-,TRBJ2-7,-,TRBV7-8,CASSQGQRREQYF,TGTGCCAGCAGTCAAGGACAGAGGAGGGAGCAGTACTTC
-,TRBJ1-2,few,TRBV10-2,CASSDDSDGYAF,TGCGCCAGCAGTGATGACAGTGATGGTTACGCCTTC
-,TRBJ2-3,-,TRBV11-2,CTSSLVGSMDTQYF,TGTACCAGCAGCTTAGTTGGTAGCATGGATACGCAGTATTTT
-,TRBJ2-5,-,TRBV11-3,CASPGSGVVETQYF,TGTGCCAGCCCCGGAAGTGGGGTTGTAGAGACCCAGTACTTC
TRBD1,TRBJ1-1,-,TRBV11-2,CASSKRRDSNSEAFF,TGTGCCAGCAGCAAACGCCGGGACAGTAATTCTGAAGCTTTCTTT
TRBD1,TRBJ1-5,many,TRBV6-5,CASSPRTGADQPQHF,TGTGCCAGCAGCCCTAGGACAGGGGCGGATCAGCCCCAGCATTTT
-,TRBJ2-7,many,TRBV20-1,CSARSGAYEQYF,TGCAGTGCCCGTAGCGGCGCCTACGAGCAGTACTTC
-,TRBJ1-2,-,TRBV4-1,CASSQRGHVYTF,TGCGCCAGCAGCCAACGAGGTCATGTATACACCTTC
TRBD1,TRBJ2-3,medium-sized,TRBV6-2/TRBV6-3,CASSRGPGQGDYTDTQYF,TGTGCCAGCAGCCGCGGGCCGGGACAGGGAGATTACACAGATACGCAGTATTTT
TRBD2,TRBJ2-5,-,TRBV6-1,CVSSAGTSGGRLYF,TGTGTCAGCAGTGCCGGGACTAGCGGGGGCCGTCTGTACTTC
TRBD1,TRBJ1-2,-,TRBV13,CGSSLETGNDNYGYTF,TGTGGCAGCAGCTTAGAGACAGGGAATGATAACTACGGCTACACCTTC
TRBD1,TRBJ2-5,once,TRBV5-6,CASSPGTGGSLKTQNF,TGTGCCAGCAGCCCTGGGACAGGGGGCTCGTTGAAGACTCAGAACTTC
-,TRBJ2-7,-,TRBV6-6,CASSTYYDQHF,TGTGCCAGCAGCACTTACTACGACCAGCACTTC
-,TRBJ2-3,many,TRBV6-6,CASWDLLTDTQYF,TGTGCCAGCTGGGACTTACTCACAGATACGCAGTATTTT
TRBD1,TRBJ2-7,many,TRBV6-6,CASSLSTGQGYEQYF,TGTGCCAGCAGCCTTTCGACGGGACAGGGGTACGAGCAGTACTTC
TRBD2,TRBJ2-1,-,TRBV11-2,CTSSSQRGSYDEQLF,TGTACCAGCAGCTCACAGCGGGGCTCCTACGATGAGCAGTTATTC
-,TRBJ2-3,-,TRBV11-2,CASNLVGSTDTHFF,TGTGCCAGCAACTTAGTCGGTAGCACAGATACGCACTTTTTT
-,TRBJ2-4,-,TRBV28,CASSVGPQSVQYF,TGTGCCAGCAGTGTCGGACCTCAGAGCGTTCAGTACTTC
-,TRBJ2-3,-,TRBV6-6,CATSGRNTDTHYF,TGTGCCACCTCGGGTAGGAACACAGATACGCATTATTTT
TRBD2,TRBJ2-3,once,TRBV6-5,CASSYYPSGGTDTQYF,TGTGCCAGCAGTTACTATCCCTCGGGGGGGACAGATACGCAGTATTTT
-,TRBJ1-5,-,TRBV6-6,CASSSPGSFIQPQHF,TGTGCCAGCAGTTCCCCAGGCAGTTTCATTCAGCCCCAGCATTTT
-,TRBJ2-7,-,TRBV28,CASSLLGGHYEQYF,TGTGCCAGCAGCCTCTTGGGGGGACACTACGAGCAGTACTTC
-,TRBJ2-1,-,TRBV4-1,CANSQEISGTPNEHFF,TGTGCCAACAGCCAGGAGATTTCCGGGACACCCAATGAGCACTTCTTC